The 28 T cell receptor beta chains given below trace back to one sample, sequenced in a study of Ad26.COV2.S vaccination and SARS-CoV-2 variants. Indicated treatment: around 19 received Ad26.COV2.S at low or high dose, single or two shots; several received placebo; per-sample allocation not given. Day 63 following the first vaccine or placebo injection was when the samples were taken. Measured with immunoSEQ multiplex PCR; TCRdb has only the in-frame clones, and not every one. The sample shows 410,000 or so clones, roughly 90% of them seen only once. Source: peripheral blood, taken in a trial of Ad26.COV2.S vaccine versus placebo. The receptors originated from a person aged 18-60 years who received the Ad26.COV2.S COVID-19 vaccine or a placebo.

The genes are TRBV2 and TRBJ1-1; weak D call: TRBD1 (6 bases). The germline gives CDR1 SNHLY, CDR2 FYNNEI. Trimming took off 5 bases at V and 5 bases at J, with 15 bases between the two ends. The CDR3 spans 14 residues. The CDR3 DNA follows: TGTGCCAGCAGTAAACAGGGATTGCAAACTGAAGCTTTCTTT. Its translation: CASSKQGLQTEAFF.

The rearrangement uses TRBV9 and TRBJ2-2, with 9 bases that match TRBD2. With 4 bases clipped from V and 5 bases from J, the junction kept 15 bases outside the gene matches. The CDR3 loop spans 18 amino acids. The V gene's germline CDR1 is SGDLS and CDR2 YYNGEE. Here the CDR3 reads CASSPRVLRGGRTGELFF. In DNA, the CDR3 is TGTGCCAGCAGCCCACGCGTGTTGCGGGGGGGCCGTACCGGGGAGCTGTTTTTT.

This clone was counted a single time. The CDR3, as DNA: TGTGCCAGCAGCTTACAGCGGGGGGACTCCTACGAGCAGTACTTC. Protein sequence: CASSLQRGDSYEQYF. The genes are TRBV7-2 and TRBJ2-7, with TRBD2 identical over 9 bases. Trimming removed 2 bases from V and 0 bases from J; junction bases left unmatched: 2. Germline V gene sequence: CDR1 SGHTA, CDR2 FQGNSA. The CDR3 is 15 residues long.

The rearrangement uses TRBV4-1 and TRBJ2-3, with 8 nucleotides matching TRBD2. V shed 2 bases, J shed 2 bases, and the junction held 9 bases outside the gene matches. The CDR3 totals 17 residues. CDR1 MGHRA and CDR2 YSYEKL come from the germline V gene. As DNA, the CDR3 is TGCGCCAGCAGCCAATTTCTCGGGGGACTAGACACAGATACGCAGTATTTT. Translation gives CASSQFLGGLDTDTQYF.

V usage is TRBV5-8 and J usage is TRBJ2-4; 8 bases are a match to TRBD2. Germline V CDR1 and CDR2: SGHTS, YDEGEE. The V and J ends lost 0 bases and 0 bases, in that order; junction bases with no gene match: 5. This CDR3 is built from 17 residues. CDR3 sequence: CASSLGAGAVAKNIQYF. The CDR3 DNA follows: TGTGCCAGCAGCTTGGGAGCGGGGGCCGTAGCCAAAAACATTCAGTACTTC.

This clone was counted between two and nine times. The CDR3 loop reads CASSISIGHDNSPLHF. The CDR3 region has the DNA TGTGCCAGTAGTATCAGTATTGGACACGATAATTCACCCCTCCACTTT. This rearrangement joins TRBV19 to TRBJ1-6; a weak D match, TRBD1 (5 bases). V was shortened by 3 bases and J by 5 bases, with 14 bases between the two germline ends. The CDR3 loop spans 16 amino acids. Germline values: CDR1 LNHDA, CDR2 SQIVND (reference sequence). The full variable domain, rest sourced from reference TRBV19 and TRBJ1-6, is DGGITQSPKYLFRKEGQNVTLSCEQNLNHDAMYWYRQDPGQGLRLIYYSQIVNDFQKGDIAEGYSVSREKKESFPLTVTSAQKNPTAFYLCASSISIGHDNSPLHFGNGTRLTVT.

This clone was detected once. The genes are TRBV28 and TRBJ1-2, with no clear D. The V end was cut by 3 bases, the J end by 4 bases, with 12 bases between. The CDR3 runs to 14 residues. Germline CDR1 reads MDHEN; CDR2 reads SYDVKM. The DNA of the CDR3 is TGTGCCAGCAGTTTCGGGGAAATCGGCTATGGCTACACCTTC. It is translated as CASSFGEIGYGYTF.

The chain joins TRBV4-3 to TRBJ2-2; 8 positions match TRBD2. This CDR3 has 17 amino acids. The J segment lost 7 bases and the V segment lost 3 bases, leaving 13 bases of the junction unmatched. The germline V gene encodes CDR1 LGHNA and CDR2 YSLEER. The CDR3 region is CASSQARGGGVYGELFF. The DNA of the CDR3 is TGCGCCAGCAGCCAGGCCCGGGGGGGCGGGGTTTACGGGGAGCTGTTTTTT.

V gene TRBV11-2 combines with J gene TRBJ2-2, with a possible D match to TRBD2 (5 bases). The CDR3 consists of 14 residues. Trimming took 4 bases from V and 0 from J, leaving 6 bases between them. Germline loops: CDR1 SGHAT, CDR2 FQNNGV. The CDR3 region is CASSWGANTGELFF. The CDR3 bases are TGTGCCAGCAGCTGGGGAGCGAACACCGGGGAGCTGTTTTTT.

The CDR3, as DNA: TGTGCCAGCAGTTTCTCGTCAAAGGGACTAGCGGGGGGACCCCTCACAGATACGCAGTATTTT. It translates to CASSFSSKGLAGGPLTDTQYF. The chain links TRBV27 to TRBJ2-3; 15 positions agree with TRBD2. CDR3 size: 21 residues. V lost 3 bases, J lost 2 bases, and 15 bases stayed unmatched. CDR1 and CDR2 from the germline V gene are MNHEY and SMNVEV (reference sequence).

CDR3 sequence reads: CASSPRVASGTGDTQYF. CDR3 in DNA: TGTGCCAGCTCACCAAGAGTAGCGTCTGGAACAGGAGATACGCAGTATTTT. The chain combines TRBV18 with TRBJ2-3; tentatively, D is TRBD1 or TRBD2 (5 bases each). CDR1 and CDR2 (germline): KGHSH, LQKENI. Trimming stripped 2 bases from V and 5 bases from J, with 20 bases between. The CDR3 contains 17 residues.

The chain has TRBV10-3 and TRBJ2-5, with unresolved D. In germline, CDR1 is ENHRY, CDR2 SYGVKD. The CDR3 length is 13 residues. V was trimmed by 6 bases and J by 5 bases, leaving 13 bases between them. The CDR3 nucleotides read TGTGCCATCAGATCTCGACAATGGGAGACCCAGTACTTC. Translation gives CAIRSRQWETQYF.

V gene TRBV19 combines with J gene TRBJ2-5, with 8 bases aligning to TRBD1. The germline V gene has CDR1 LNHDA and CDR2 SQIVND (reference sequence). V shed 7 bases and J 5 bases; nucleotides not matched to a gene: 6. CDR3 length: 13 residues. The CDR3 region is CASKPRGLETQYF. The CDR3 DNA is TGTGCCAGTAAACCCAGGGGGCTGGAGACCCAGTACTTC.

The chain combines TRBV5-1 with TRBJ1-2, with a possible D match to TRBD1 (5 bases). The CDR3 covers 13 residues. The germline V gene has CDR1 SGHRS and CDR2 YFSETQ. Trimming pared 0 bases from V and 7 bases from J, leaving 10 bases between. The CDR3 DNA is TGCGCCAGCAGCTTGGATGTTGGGGGTGGCTACACCTTC. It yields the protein CASSLDVGGGYTF.

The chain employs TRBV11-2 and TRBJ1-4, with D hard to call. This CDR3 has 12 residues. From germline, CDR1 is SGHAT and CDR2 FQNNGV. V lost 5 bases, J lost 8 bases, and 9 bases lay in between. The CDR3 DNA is TGTGCCAGCAGCCTCCATCGGGAAAAACTGTTTTTT. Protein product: CASSLHREKLFF. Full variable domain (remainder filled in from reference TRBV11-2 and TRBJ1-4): EAGVAQSPRYKIIEKRQSVAFWCNPISGHATLYWYQQILGQGPKLLIQFQNNGVVDDSQLPKDRFSAERLKGVDSTLKIQPAKLEDSAVYLCASSLHREKLFFGSGTQLSVL.

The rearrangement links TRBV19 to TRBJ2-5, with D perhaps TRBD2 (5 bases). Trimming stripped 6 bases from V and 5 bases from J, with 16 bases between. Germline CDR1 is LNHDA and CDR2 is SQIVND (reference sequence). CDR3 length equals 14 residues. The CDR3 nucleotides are TGTGCCAGTAGCCACCCTACTAGTCTGGAGACCCAGTACTTC. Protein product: CASSHPTSLETQYF.

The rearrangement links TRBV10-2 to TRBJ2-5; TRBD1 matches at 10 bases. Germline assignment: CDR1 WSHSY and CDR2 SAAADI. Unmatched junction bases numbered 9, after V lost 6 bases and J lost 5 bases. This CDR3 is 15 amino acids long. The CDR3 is CASSAGQGIRETQYF. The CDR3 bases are TGCGCCAGCAGCGCGGGACAGGGGATTAGGGAGACCCAGTACTTC.

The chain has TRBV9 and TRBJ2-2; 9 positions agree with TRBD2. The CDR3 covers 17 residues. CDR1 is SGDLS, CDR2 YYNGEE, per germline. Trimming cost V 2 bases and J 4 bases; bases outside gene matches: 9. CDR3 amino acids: CASSVEGGLASTGELFF. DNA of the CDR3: TGTGCCAGCAGCGTCGAGGGGGGACTAGCTTCCACCGGGGAGCTGTTTTTT.

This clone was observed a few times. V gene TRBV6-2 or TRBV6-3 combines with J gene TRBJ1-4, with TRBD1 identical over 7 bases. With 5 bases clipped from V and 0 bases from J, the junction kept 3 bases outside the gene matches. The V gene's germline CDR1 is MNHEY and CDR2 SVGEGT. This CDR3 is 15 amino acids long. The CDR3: CASSRDSATNEKLFF. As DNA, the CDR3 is TGTGCCAGCAGTAGGGACAGCGCAACTAATGAAAAACTGTTTTTT.

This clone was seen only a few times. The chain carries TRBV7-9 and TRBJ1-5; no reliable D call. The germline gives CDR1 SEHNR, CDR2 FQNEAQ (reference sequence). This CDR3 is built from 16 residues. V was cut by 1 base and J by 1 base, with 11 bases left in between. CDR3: CASSLGIGRSNQPQHF. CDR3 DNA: TGTGCCAGCAGCTTAGGAATAGGGAGGAGCAATCAGCCCCAGCATTTT.

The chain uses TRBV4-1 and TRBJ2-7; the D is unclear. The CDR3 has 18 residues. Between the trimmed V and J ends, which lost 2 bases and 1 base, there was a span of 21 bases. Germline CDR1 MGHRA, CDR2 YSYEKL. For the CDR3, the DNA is TGCGCCAGCAGCCAACTCCTCCTAGTCTCCACACGGTCCTACGAGCAGTACTTC. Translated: CASSQLLLVSTRSYEQYF.

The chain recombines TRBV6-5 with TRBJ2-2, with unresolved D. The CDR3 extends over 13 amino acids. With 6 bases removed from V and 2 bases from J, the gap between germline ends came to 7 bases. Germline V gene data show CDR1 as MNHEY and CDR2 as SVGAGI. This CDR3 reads CASRKLNTGELFF. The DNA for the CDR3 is TGTGCCAGCAGAAAATTAAACACCGGGGAGCTGTTTTTT.

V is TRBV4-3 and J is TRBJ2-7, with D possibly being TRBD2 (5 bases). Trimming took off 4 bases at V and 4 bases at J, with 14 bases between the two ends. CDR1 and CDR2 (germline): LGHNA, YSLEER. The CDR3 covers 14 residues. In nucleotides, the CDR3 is TGCGCCAGCAGCCGATTGCGCGGGCTTTACGAGCAGTACTTC. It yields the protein CASSRLRGLYEQYF.

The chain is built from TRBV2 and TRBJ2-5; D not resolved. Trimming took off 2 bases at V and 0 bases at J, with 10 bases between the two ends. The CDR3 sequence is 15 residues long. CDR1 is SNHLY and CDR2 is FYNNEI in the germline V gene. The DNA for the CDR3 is TGTGCCAGCAGTGAAACACGGGTATACCAAGAGACCCAGTACTTC. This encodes CASSETRVYQETQYF.

In DNA, the CDR3 is TGTGCCAGCAGCCCGTACCCGGACAGGATTAGCAATCAGCCCCAGCATTTT. Amino acids: CASSPYPDRISNQPQHF. V and J are TRBV6-4 and TRBJ1-5; TRBD1 matches at 7 bases. Germline-derived CDR1 and CDR2 are MRHNA and SNTAGT. The CDR3 is made up of 17 amino acids. Losses at the gene ends were 6 bases for V and 0 bases for J; bases not matched to a gene: 11.

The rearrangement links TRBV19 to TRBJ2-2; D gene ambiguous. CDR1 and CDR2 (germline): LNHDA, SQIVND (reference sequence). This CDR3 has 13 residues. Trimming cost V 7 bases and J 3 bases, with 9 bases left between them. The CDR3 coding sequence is TGTGCCAGTAACCCCCTGGACACCGGGGAGCTGTTTTTT. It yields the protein CASNPLDTGELFF.

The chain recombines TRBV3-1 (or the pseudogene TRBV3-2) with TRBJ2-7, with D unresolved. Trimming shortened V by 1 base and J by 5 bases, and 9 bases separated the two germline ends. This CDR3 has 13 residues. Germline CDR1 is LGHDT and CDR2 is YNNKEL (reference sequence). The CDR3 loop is CASSQVLTHEQYF. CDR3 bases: TGTGCCAGCAGCCAAGTTCTAACACACGAGCAGTACTTC.

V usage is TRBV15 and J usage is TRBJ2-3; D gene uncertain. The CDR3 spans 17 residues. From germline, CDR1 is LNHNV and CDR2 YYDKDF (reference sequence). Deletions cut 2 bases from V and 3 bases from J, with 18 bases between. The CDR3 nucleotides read TGTGCCACCAGCAGAATCAAGACGTCTCTCCGAACAGATACGCAGTATTTT. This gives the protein CATSRIKTSLRTDTQYF.